This paragraph reports one TCR beta chain. What it binds is not known. This specimen belongs to a study of shared clonotypes between healthy human individuals. About the study: A few men and a couple of women, aged 18 to 49, were donors. Whole-study findings and limits: Relative to their counterparts shared across all four donors, non-shared clonotypes exhibited diminished generation probabilities. Tissue TCR repertoires likely differ from these blood-only repertoires.

Some clones are missing from TCRdb's copy, which holds only in-frame ones; the method was immunoSEQ multiplex PCR. The table lists 2 million to 2.5 million clones, approximately 95% of them singletons. The CD4+ fraction was divided into a CD45RA+ naive subset and a CD45RA-negative memory subset. This TCR was recovered from a man aged 18 to 30 in good health. Some clones in this sample may be carry-over from other donors' samples. Specimen: naive CD4+ T cells from PBMCs. Subset reported: CD45RA+ positively selected.

The CDR3 reads CASSLRGGASGNTIYF. The CDR3 nucleotides read TGTGCCAGCAGTTTGAGAGGAGGGGCCTCTGGAAACACCATATATTTT. This sequence joins TRBV28 and TRBJ1-3; a possible D gene is TRBD1 (5 bases). Germline-derived CDR1 and CDR2 are MDHEN and SYDVKM. The V gene lost 3 bases and the J gene lost 0 bases, with 12 bases spanning the gap. This CDR3 region has 16 residues.